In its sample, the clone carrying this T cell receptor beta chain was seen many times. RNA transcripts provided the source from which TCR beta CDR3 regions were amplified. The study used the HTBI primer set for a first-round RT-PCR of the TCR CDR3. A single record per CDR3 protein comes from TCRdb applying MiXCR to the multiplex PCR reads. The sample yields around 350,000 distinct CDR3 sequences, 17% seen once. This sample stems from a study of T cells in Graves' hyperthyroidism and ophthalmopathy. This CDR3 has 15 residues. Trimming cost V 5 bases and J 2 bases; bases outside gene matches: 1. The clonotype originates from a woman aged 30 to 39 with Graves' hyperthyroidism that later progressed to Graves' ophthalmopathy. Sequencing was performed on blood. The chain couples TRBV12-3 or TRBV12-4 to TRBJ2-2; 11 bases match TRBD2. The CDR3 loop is CASSTSGSNTGELFF. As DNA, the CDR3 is TGTGCCAGCAGTACTAGCGGGAGCAACACCGGGGAGCTGTTTTTT.